The T cell receptor (beta chain) under discussion was sequenced for a study of cytomegalovirus exposure and HLA in healthy donors (dated by TCRdb to 2017 to 2019). Study-wide context: According to an earlier analysis of 587 of the donors, some 180 million T cells yielded 117 million unique TCR beta sequences and about 300 Gb of sequence data. Besides the first cohort of approximately 710 subjects, a separate validation cohort made up of some 110 different subjects was used. The later analysis used no new phenotypic data to find candidate immune exposures, relying instead on TCR beta sequences and their occurrence across donors. Four to six DR-DQ haplotypes were handled as single units for association and clustering because linkage in the cohort was strong. An earlier analysis of around 640 of the donors used high-throughput TCR beta sequencing to judge whether each TCR beta V gene segment behaved as functional or pseudogenic. In a later genetic analysis, genome-wide SNP genotypes for about 60% of the 666 donors were used, and that subset was treated as a discovery cohort. A later analysis re-analyzed previously published TCR beta repertoires from several hundred donors and added high-resolution HLA genotyping to study TCR occurrence patterns. Class I and class II HLA loci were covered by the typing at four-digit resolution. The study aimed to test whether cataloging public T cell receptors could reveal signatures of past pathogen exposure. Using immunosequencing, the study profiled T cell repertoires from 550 to 750 subjects and related those repertoires to cytomegalovirus serostatus. Among the roughly 400 genotyped donors, more than 70% belonged to the genetic ancestry cluster associated with self-reported Caucasian donors. Every repertoire in the discovery cohort had been generated on one and the same sequencing platform. Approximately 310 gigabases of sequencing data and 91 million or so unique TCR sequences made up an early release that covered 500 to 650 HLA-typed donors. The study combined high-throughput TCR immunosequencing, statistical association of individual TCRs with disease status, and machine learning to predict cytomegalovirus infection status. Among around 400 genotyped donors of the cohort, an average of roughly 230,000 unique TCR beta nucleotide sequences was sequenced per donor, of which roughly 18% were non-productive. Typing coverage differed by locus: A, B, C, DRB1 and DQB1 were typed in roughly 620-630 donors, DQA1 in approximately 520, DPA1 in over 600, and DPB1 in about 450. Donor age, sex, ethnicity and CMV serostatus were compiled together with the repertoire data. Results the study describes overall, beyond this receptor: Because counts were too low, about 15 rarely observed V segments, including chromosome 9 orphons, were left out of the earlier analysis of a few hundred of the donors. The authors suggested that the approach could potentially be extended to other disease states and immunological phenotypes. Because some donors lacked HLA typing at each locus, the association tests relied only on the typed subset. According to a later analysis, parvovirus B19, influenza, CMV and Epstein-Barr virus appeared linked to several top co-occurrence clusters. A cluster of highly shared sequence variants was judged likely to represent a technical artifact of the sequencing pipeline. Broadly in line with IMGT annotations, most TCR beta V segments showed up in productive rearrangements about 87% or about 30% of the time in an earlier analysis of under 700 of the donors. The classifier was reported to diagnose cytomegalovirus status with high specificity and sensitivity in both the original and validation cohorts. A later genetic analysis associated a missense DCLRE1C variant with V-gene and J-gene trimming of TCR beta chains, and an independent cohort replicated the association. Linkage disequilibrium might explain the correlated functional status among segregating V segments, but an unknown experimental factor could not be excluded. In this cohort, only TCR beta chains were sequenced, and detectable features were limited by the absence of alpha or paired-chain data. Most CMV-associated TCR beta chains appeared to be HLA-restricted in a later analysis, and the HLA associations seemed to be driven largely by CMV exposure. While some public TCRs were present in many individuals, most TCR sequences turned up only very rarely across donors. The 87-base-pair reads could not distinguish some IMGT-functional V segments, including TRBV6-2 and TRBV6-3, so those segments were excluded. The only immune exposure information available for the cohort was CMV serostatus. A further reported finding was that TCR beta sequences accurately predicted the HLA-A and HLA-B alleles for most subjects in the first cohort. When HLA alleles, especially DR and DQ, strongly co-occurred, attributing TCR associations to individual alleles was difficult. In vitro tests confirmed that a few of the cytomegalovirus-associated TCR beta chains recognize cytomegalovirus antigens. The presence/absence analyses assumed that sequencing depth was roughly uniform across donors, and that assumption may not be true. Compared with equally common non-associated chains, HLA-associated TCR beta chains in a later analysis were more clonally expanded and had lower generation probabilities. At a false discovery rate of 0.05, a later analysis linked 15,000 to 20,000 TCR beta sequences to specific HLA alleles. In a later genetic analysis, fewer N-insertions in productive TCRs were reported among donors in an Asian-associated ancestry cluster than the roughly 700-donor mean. A later analysis found that TCR association rates varied across HLA loci, with DRB1 alleles showing the most associated TCRs and HLA-C alleles the fewest. The study listed around 160 TCR beta chains as associated with cytomegalovirus.

The CDR3 has 13 amino acids, counting the end cysteine and phenylalanine. Of all the DNA, just the CDR3 is kept, 39 bases in frame from base 1. Deletion took 1 base off V and 8 bases off J, with a span of 11 bases between the germline ends. From the germline V gene (reference sequence), CDR1 is SGHKS and CDR2 is YYEKEE. The cohort was made up of under 800 healthy bone marrow donors. Cohort members were all nominally healthy when sampled, although unrecorded immune exposures were likely present. The donor tested CMV seronegative and was one of the 352 seronegative cohort members. A peripheral blood sample was collected from each donor, and TCR beta sequencing was performed on peripheral blood mononuclear cells. The Qiagen DNeasy Blood Extraction Kit was used to extract genomic DNA from the blood cell samples. Comments on this clone: Its target antigen remains unknown. No much larger clonotype is one base removed from it; base qualities were not supplied.

The library was made by the immunoSEQ multiplex PCR assay. For the multiplex PCR, a mixture combining 60 forward primers for TCR Vbeta segments and 13 reverse primers for TCR Jbeta segments was used. Amplification of the CDR3 region of rearranged TCR beta genes was performed with a multiplex PCR assay on genomic DNA. On the Illumina HiSeq System, the amplified TCR beta libraries were sequenced as 87-base-pair reads. The study's processing was this. A later analysis tallied around 82 million unique TCR beta chains across the roughly 610 repertoires, and roughly 11 million of those chains were shared by two or more donors. A nearest-neighbor algorithm error-corrected the raw reads and collapsed the reads into unique sequences, merging closely related sequences to remove PCR and sequencing errors. Alignment of CDR3 sequences to IMGT reference sequences was used to assign V, D and J gene segments. For a sequence to be retained, a match of at least six nucleotides to both a V gene segment and a J gene segment was required. Rearrangements were called productive when the CDR3 lacked stop codons and stayed in frame with V and J; all others were non-productive. CDR3 was defined by IMGT convention, running from the second conserved V-encoded cysteine to the conserved J-encoded phenylalanine. The earlier analysis of more than 450 of the donors excluded sequences that lacked an unambiguous match to a single V gene segment. An earlier analysis of some 500 of the donors classified V segments as functional when productive rearrangements were above 56.7% and as segregating when the standard deviation between donors was above 5%. A statistical classification framework was built to diagnose cytomegalovirus status from the catalog of TCR beta chain sequences. A later analysis assigned V and J genes by comparing TCR nucleotide sequences with IMGT/GENE-DB human TR gene sequences. In a later analysis, CDR3 sequences and most-parsimonious VDJ recombination scenarios were assigned using the TCRdist pipeline. In a later analysis, each TCR beta chain was defined by its CDR3 amino acid sequence together with its V-gene family, and reads without a unique V-gene family were excluded. In a later analysis, 450 to 600 highly shared, low-generation-probability nucleotide sequences were removed to address suspected cross-contamination and a sequencing artifact. In a later analysis, a clonal expansion index was calculated for each public chain from normalized within-repertoire ranks of inferred template counts. In a later analysis, generation probabilities were computed with a VDJ recombination model fitted to out-of-frame rearrangements, and the resulting probabilities were checked against IGoR. In a later analysis, hypergeometric tests were used to score TCR-TCR, TCR-HLA and TCR-CMV co-occurrence, with a repertoire-size bias correction applied to TCR pairs. To estimate false discovery rates, a later analysis permuted the HLA or CMV assignments 20 times. A later analysis grouped co-occurring TCRs with DBSCAN, adding TCRdist sequence similarity when clustering within HLA-allele-positive subsets. For co-occurrence clustering, repertoires with fewer than 30,000 or more than 120,000 public chains were excluded, along with roughly 5 repertoires with anomalous nucleotide sharing. Drawn from immuneACCESS, this table holds only the in-frame rearrangements with V and J called that TCRdb kept. Clones are partly lost; checked studies trace under half to an unresolved V gene and leave the rest unexplained. V and J calls and clone size come straight from that table; D and trimming were deduced from the DNA. For this sample there are approximately 90,000 clones; about 80% appear just once. Together, the top ten hold around 1.5% of the sample.

Sequenced material: PBMCs. This TCR was recovered from a male donor in good health and CMV-seronegative. The chain joins TRBV5-5 to TRBJ2-3; the D gene is unclear. The nucleotide sequence reads TGTGCCAGCAGCTTGACAGCTACCTCTACGCAGTATTTT. Its protein is CASSLTATSTQYF.